These 2 T cell receptor beta chains share one sample of origin, sequenced in a study of control samples from healthy donors and cancer patients. TCRdb's table, derived via immunoSEQ multiplex PCR, lists solely in-frame clones and lacks some. The sample lists about 97,000 clones, around 89% seen once, with less than 8.5% in the top ten. Material for sequencing was blood. These receptor sequences come from a man aged 25-45 years in good health.

V is TRBV10-3 and J is TRBJ2-5; 8 bases are shared with TRBD2. V gave up 0 bases and J gave up 3 bases; unmatched junction bases: 6. This CDR3 region has 16 residues. Germline CDR1 ENHRY, CDR2 SYGVKD. The CDR3 nucleotides read TGTGCCATCAGTGAGTCGGCGGGGGGTACCAAAGAGACCCAGTACTTC. Translating it yields CAISESAGGTKETQYF.

The chain carries TRBV6-5 and TRBJ1-4; 8 bases align to TRBD1. The CDR3 is made up of 14 amino acids. Trimming cost V 6 bases and J 5 bases; bases outside gene matches: 5. From germline, CDR1 is MNHEY and CDR2 SVGAGI. CDR3 sequence: CASSWTGPNEKLFF. DNA for the CDR3: TGTGCCAGCAGCTGGACAGGGCCCAATGAAAAACTGTTTTTT.